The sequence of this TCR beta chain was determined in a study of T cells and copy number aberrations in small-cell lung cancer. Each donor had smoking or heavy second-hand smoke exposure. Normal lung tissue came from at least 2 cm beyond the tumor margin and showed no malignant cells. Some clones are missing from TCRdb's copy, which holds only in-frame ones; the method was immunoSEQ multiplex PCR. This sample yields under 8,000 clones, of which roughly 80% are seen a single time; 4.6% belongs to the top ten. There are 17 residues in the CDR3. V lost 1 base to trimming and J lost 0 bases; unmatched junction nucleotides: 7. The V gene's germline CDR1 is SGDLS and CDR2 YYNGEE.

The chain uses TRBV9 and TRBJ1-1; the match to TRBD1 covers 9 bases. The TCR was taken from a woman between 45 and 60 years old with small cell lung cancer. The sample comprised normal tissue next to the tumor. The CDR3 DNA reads TGTGCCAGCAGCGTAAACCCGGACAGGGGAATGAACACTGAAGCTTTCTTT. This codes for CASSVNPDRGMNTEAFF.